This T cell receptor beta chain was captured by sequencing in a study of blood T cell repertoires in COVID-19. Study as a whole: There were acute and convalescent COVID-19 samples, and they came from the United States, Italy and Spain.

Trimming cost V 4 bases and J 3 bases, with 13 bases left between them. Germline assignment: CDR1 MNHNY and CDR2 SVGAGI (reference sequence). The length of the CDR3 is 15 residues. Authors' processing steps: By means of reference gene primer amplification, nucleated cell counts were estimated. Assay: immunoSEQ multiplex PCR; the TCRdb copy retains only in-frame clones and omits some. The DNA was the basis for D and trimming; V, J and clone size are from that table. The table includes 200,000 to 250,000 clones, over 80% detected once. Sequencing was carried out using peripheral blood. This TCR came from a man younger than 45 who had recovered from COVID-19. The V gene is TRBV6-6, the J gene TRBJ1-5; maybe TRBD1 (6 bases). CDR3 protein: CASSSKQGNNQPQHF. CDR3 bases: TGTGCCAGCAGTTCAAAACAGGGTAACAATCAGCCCCAGCATTTT.